This T cell receptor beta chain emerged from a study of blood T cells in healthy people across ages. Regarding the study as a whole: Donor CMV infection status was unknown, possibly confounding age-related changes in expanded clonotypes.

Drawing of peripheral blood yielded roughly 10 milliliters from each donor. The amount of total RNA extracted per sample was at least 5 micrograms. The sample holds many counts of this clonotype. Its antigen is undetermined. Trimming shortened V by 0 bases and J by 5 bases, and 7 bases separated the two germline ends. This CDR3 has 13 residues. Germline CDR1 LGHNA, CDR2 YSLEER. Using a J-beta primer mix together with a sample-barcoded 5' primer, a second PCR was run for roughly 6 to 12 cycles. TCRdb re-called the 5' RACE reads with MiXCR, one entry per CDR3 protein. The profile shows roughly 500,000 distinct CDR3 sequences, 25% to 30% of them singletons.

Sequencing was carried out using blood. J is TRBJ1-2 and V is TRBV4-3; D is unclear. This receptor was taken from a woman aged 70-85 years in good health. CDR3 sequence reads: CASSQDRGYGYTF. The CDR3 region has the DNA TGCGCCAGCAGCCAAGATCGGGGATATGGCTACACCTTC.